This T cell receptor beta chain was sequenced in a study of blood T cell repertoires in COVID-19. Data came from immunoSEQ multiplex PCR; TCRdb stores just in-frame clones and leaves some out. The data show some 250,000 clones, approximately 84% seen once. Two consecutive negative NP/OP PCR tests, clearance, or resolved symptoms defined Cohort 3 recovery. Sequenced input: PBMCs or T cells enriched from blood (not recorded which). This sequence was found in a man in his forties who had recovered from COVID-19.

CDR3 sequence reads: CASSLRGTNTEAFF. The DNA of the CDR3 is TGCGCCAGCAGCCTCAGGGGAACGAACACTGAAGCTTTCTTT. The chain carries TRBV5-1 and TRBJ1-1; possible D gene TRBD1, 6 bases. CDR3 length: 14 amino acids. Deletions cut 4 bases from V and 1 base from J, with 11 bases between. Germline CDR1 SGHRS, CDR2 YFSETQ.